Presented here are 6 T cell receptor beta chains from one specimen sequenced in a study of T-cell memory formation after mild COVID-19 (dated by TCRdb to the early 2020s). Receptor amplification or capture employed 5' RACE. The sequencer was an Illumina NovaSeq 6000. TCRdb trimmed public reads at Q25 via fastp, called clones via MiXCR and kept in-frame beta chains. Each entry merges the rows of one CDR3 protein and shows their most common DNA and genes. The sample data list roughly 600,000 distinct CDR3 sequences, and approximately 18% of these were observed just once. The ten largest account for about 11% of the sample. Material: PBMCs or a T cell subset sorted from them (not recorded which). These receptors were collected from an adult woman who had mild COVID-19 (a few samples of this study predate the infection). The sample titles of this study are shuffled in the database, so cell type and time point are left out; the donor was told from shared clones.

The chain carries TRBV20-1 and TRBJ2-4; possibly TRBD1 or TRBD2 for D (5 bases each). Germline-derived CDR1 and CDR2 are DFQATT and SNEGSKA (reference sequence). The CDR3 has 15 amino acids. V lost 0 bases, J lost 7 bases, and 16 bases lay in between. The CDR3 is CSAREGDGDANIQYF. The CDR3 DNA reads TGCAGTGCTAGAGAAGGGGACGGGGACGCGAACATTCAGTACTTC.

The chain carries TRBV7-3 and TRBJ2-2; 8 bases line up with TRBD2. V lost 5 bases and J lost 4; bases outside the gene matches: 18. This CDR3 contains 19 residues. The germline CDR1 and CDR2 sequences are SGHTA and FQGTGA. The CDR3 loop is CASSRGTYYPSGFTGELFF. CDR3 nucleotides: TGTGCCAGCAGCCGAGGGACATATTATCCTAGCGGGTTCACCGGGGAGCTGTTTTTT. The full variable domain, rest sourced from reference TRBV7-3 and TRBJ2-2, is GAGVSQTPSNKVTEKGKYVELRCDPISGHTALYWYRQSLGQGPEFLIYFQGTGAADDSGLPNDRFFAVRPEGSVSTLKIQRTERGDSAVYLCASSRGTYYPSGFTGELFFGEGSRLTVL.

This clonotype was recorded a few times. CDR3 sequence (DNA): TGTGCCAGCAGCTCACCTTCACACGGGAATGAGCAGTTCTTC. It translates to CASSSPSHGNEQFF. The chain joins TRBV7-2 to TRBJ2-1; D not certain. The germline V gene has CDR1 SGHTA and CDR2 FQGNSA. The CDR3 is 14 amino acids. V lost 4 bases and J lost 7, with 14 bases in between.

Concerning this clonotype: The junction and the germline gene differ at one end; a read error may be behind it. V and J are TRBV3-1 and TRBJ2-4; 7 bases agree with TRBD1. Germline CDR1 is LGHDT and CDR2 is YNNKEL (reference sequence). This CDR3 is 12 amino acids long. This CDR3 reads CASSLGPGTAAF. In DNA, the CDR3 is TGTGCCAGCAGCCTAGGACCCGGGACAGCGGCCTTC.

The gene calls are TRBV9 and TRBJ2-7, with D perhaps TRBD2 (6 bases). Germline values: CDR1 SGDLS, CDR2 YYNGEE. V lost 0 bases to trimming and J lost 5 bases, with 18 bases between them. The CDR3 is made up of 16 amino acids. The CDR3 DNA is TGTGCCAGCAGCGTAGACCCCCCCGGAGGGACCGACGAGCAGTACTTC. Its protein product is CASSVDPPGGTDEQYF.

This sequence joins TRBV29-1 and TRBJ1-2; possibly TRBD1 for D (5 bases). Per germline, CDR1 SQVTM and CDR2 ANQGSEA. Trimming cost V 7 bases and J 6 bases, with 9 bases left between them. The CDR3 length is 10 residues. CDR3 amino acids: CSAGGDGYTF. CDR3 sequence (DNA): TGCAGCGCTGGGGGGGATGGCTACACCTTC.